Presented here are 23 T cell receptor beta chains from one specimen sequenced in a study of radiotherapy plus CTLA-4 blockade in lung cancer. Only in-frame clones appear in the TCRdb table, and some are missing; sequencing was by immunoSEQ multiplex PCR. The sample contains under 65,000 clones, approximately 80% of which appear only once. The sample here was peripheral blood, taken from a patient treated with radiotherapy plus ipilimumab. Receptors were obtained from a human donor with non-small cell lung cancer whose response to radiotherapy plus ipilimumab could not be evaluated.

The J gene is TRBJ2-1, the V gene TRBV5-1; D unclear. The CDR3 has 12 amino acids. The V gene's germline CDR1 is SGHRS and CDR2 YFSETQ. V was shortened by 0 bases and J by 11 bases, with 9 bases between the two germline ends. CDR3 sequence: CASSLDLEQQFF. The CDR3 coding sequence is TGCGCCAGCAGCTTGGACCTGGAGCAGCAGTTCTTC.

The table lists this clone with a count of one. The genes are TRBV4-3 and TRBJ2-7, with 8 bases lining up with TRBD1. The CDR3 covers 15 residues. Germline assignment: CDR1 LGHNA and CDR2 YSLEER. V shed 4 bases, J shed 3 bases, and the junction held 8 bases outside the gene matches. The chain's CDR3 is CASSLTTGEGYEQYF. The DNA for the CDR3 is TGCGCCAGCAGCCTTACGACAGGGGAAGGCTACGAGCAGTACTTC.

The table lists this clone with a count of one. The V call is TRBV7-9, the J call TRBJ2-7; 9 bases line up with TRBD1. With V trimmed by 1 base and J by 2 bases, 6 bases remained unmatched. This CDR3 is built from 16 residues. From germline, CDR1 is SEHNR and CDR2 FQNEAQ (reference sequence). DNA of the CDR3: TGTGCCAGCAGCTTAGGCGGGACAGGGACCCCCTACGAGCAGTACTTC. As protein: CASSLGGTGTPYEQYF.

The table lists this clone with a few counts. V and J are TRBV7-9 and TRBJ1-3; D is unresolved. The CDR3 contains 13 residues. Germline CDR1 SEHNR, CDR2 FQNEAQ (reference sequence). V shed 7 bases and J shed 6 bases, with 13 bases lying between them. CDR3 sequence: CASIPPGKNTIYF. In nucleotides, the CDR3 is TGTGCCAGCATCCCCCCGGGGAAAAACACCATATATTTT.

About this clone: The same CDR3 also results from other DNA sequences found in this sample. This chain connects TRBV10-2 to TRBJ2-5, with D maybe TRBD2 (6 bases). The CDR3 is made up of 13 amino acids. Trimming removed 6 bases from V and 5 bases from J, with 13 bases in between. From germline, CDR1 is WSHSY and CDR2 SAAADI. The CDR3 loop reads CASRPGGGETQYF. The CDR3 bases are TGCGCCAGCAGGCCCGGAGGAGGGGAGACCCAGTACTTC.

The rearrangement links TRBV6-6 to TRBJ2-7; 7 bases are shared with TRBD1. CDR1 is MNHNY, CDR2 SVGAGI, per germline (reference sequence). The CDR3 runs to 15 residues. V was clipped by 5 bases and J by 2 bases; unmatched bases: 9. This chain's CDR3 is CASSLRPTGPYEQYF. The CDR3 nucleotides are TGTGCCAGCAGTCTCCGCCCGACAGGGCCCTACGAGCAGTACTTC.

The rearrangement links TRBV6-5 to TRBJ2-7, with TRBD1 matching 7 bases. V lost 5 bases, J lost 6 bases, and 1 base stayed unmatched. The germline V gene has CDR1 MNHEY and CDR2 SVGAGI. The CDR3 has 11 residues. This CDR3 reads CASSHRGEQYF. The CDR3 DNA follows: TGTGCCAGCAGTCACAGGGGCGAGCAGTACTTC.

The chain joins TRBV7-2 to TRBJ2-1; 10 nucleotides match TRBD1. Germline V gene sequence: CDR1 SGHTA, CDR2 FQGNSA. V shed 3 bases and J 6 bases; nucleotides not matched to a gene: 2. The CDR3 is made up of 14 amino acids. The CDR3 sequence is CASSFGQGGNEQFF. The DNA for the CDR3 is TGTGCCAGCAGCTTTGGACAGGGGGGCAATGAGCAGTTCTTC.

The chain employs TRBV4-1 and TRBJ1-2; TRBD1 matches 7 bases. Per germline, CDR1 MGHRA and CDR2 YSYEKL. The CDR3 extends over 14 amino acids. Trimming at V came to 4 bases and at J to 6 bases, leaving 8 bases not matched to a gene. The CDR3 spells CASSPPTGMDGYTF. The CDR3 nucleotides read TGCGCCAGCAGCCCCCCGACAGGGATGGATGGCTACACCTTC.

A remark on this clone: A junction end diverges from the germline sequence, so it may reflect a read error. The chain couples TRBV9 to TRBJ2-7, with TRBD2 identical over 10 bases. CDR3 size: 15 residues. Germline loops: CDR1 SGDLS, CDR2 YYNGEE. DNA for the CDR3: TGTGCCAGCAGCGTAGGAGGCGGTCTAGCGGGAGTTCTGACCTTC. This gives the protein CASSVGGGLAGVLTF.

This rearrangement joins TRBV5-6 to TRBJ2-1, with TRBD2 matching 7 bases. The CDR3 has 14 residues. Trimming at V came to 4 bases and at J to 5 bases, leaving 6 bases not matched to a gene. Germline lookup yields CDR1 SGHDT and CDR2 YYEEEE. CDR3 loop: CASSIVLADNEQFF. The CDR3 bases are TGTGCCAGCAGCATCGTTCTAGCGGACAATGAGCAGTTCTTC.

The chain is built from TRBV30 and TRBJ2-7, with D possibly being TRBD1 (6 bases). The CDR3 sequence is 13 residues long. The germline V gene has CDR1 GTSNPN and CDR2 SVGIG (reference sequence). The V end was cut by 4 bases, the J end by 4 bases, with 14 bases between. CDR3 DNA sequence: TGTGCCTGGAATCCCTCAGGGGTTTACGAGCAGTACTTC. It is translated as CAWNPSGVYEQYF.

The CDR3 nucleotides read TGTGCCAGCGCCGGACTAGCGGGAGGGCCGGGGCAGGAGACCCAGTACTTC. Translating gives CASAGLAGGPGQETQYF. The chain carries TRBV27 and TRBJ2-5; 15 bases line up with TRBD2. Germline CDR1 is MNHEY and CDR2 is SMNVEV (reference sequence). V shed 8 bases and J 5 bases; nucleotides not matched to a gene: 12. This CDR3 is built from 17 residues.

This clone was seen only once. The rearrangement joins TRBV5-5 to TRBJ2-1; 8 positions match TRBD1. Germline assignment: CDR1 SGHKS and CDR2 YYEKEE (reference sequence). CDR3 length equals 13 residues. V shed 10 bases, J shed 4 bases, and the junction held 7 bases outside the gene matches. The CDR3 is CASQTGEYNEQFF. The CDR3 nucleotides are TGTGCCTCTCAGACAGGGGAGTACAATGAGCAGTTCTTC.

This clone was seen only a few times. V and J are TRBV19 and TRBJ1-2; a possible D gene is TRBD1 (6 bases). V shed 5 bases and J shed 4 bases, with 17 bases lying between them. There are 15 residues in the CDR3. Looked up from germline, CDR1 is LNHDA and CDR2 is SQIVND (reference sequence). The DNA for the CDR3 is TGTGCCAGTAGTCTCCGGACAGCGAGCATCTATGGCTACACCTTC. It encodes CASSLRTASIYGYTF.

The CDR3 DNA reads TGTGCCAGCAGCCCGCGGGGGGGCTATGGCTACACCTTC. Translating it yields CASSPRGGYGYTF. The chain couples TRBV5-4 to TRBJ1-2; a weak D match, TRBD1 (5 bases). The CDR3 is 13 amino acids. V was clipped by 4 bases and J by 4 bases, with 11 bases between them. Germline CDR1 and CDR2: SGHNT and YYREEE (reference sequence).

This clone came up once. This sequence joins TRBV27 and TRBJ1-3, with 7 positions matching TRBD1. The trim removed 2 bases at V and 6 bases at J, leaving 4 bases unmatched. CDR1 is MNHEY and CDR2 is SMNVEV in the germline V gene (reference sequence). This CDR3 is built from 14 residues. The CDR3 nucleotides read TGTGCCAGCAGTTTAAGGGGGCCCCCAAACACCATATATTTT. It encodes CASSLRGPPNTIYF.

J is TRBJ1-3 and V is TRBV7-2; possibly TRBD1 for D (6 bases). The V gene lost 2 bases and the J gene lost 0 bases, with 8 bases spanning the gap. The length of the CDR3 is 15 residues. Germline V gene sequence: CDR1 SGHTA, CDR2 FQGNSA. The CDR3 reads CASSLRDISGNTIYF. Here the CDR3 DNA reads TGTGCCAGCAGCTTAAGGGACATCTCTGGAAACACCATATATTTT.

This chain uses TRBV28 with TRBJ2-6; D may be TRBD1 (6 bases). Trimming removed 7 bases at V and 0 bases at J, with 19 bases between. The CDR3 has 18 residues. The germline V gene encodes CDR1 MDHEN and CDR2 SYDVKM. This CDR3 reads CASTPPFGQPSGANVLTF. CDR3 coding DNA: TGTGCCAGCACCCCACCTTTCGGACAGCCCTCTGGGGCCAACGTCCTGACTTTC.

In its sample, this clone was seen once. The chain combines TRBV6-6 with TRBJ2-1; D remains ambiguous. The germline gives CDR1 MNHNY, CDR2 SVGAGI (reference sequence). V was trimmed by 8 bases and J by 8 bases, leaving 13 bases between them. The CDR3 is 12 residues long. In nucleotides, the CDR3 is TGTGCCAGCTGTCCCCGAAGCCATGAGCAGTTCTTC. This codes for CASCPRSHEQFF.

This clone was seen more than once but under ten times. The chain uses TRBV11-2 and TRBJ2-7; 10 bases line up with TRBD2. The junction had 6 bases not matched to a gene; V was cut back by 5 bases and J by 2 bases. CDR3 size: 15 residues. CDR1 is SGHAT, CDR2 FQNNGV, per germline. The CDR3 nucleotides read TGTGCCAGCAGCCCTCACCTAGCGGGGGCCTACGAGCAGTACTTC. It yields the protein CASSPHLAGAYEQYF.

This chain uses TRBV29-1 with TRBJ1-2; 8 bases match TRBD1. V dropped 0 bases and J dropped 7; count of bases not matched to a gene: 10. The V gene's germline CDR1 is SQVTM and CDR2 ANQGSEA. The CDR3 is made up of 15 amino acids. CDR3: CSVEDPGNRGGGYTF. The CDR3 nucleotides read TGCAGCGTTGAAGATCCGGGGAACAGGGGGGGTGGCTACACCTTC.

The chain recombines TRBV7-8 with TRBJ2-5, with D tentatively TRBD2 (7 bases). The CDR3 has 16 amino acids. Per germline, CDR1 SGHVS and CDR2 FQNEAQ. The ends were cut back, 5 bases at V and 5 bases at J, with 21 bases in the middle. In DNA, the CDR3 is TGTGCCAGCAGCCACGATTATGTGGGGGGGCTGGAGACCCAGTACTTC. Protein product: CASSHDYVGGLETQYF.